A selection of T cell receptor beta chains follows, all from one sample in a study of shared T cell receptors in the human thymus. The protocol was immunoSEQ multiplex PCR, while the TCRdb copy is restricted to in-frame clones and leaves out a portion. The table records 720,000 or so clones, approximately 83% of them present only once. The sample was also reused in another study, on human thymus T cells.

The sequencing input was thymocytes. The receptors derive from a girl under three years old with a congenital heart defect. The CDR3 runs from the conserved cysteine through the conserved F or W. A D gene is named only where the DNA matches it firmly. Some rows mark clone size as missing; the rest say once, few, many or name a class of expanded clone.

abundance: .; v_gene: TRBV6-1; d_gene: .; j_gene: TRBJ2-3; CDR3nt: TGTGCCAGCAGTGAATATTGGCGGGATAGCACAGATACGCAGTATTTT; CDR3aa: CASSEYWRDSTDTQYF
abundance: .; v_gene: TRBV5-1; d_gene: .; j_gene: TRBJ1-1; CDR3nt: TGCGCCAGCAGCCAATACAGGGTGGTCTATTTCTTT; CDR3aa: CASSQYRVVYFF
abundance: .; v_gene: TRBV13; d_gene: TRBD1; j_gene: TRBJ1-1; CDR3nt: TGTGCCAGCAGCGCCATTCCGGGACAGTCGAACACTGAAGCTTTCTTT; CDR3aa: CASSAIPGQSNTEAFF
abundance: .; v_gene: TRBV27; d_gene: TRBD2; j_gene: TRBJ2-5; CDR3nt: TGTGCCAGCAGTCCAAGACTAGCGGGGGGGCCAGAGACCCAGTACTTC; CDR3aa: CASSPRLAGGPETQYF
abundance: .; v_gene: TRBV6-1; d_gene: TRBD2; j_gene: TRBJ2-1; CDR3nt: TGTGCCAGCAAAGCGGGGGGCCGAGGGAATGAGCAGTTCTTC; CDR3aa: CASKAGGRGNEQFF
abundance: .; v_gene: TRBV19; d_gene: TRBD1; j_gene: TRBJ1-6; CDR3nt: TGTGCCAGTTCGGACAGGGCCAAATCACCCCTCCACTTT; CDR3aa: CASSDRAKSPLHF
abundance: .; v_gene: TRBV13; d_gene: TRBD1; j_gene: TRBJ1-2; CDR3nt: TGTGCCAGCAGCGGCATGGGTCTTGGGACAGGGGAAGATTGGAACTATGGCTACACCTTC; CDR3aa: CASSGMGLGTGEDWNYGYTF
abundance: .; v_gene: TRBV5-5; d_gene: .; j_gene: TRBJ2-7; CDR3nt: TGTGCCAGCAGCTTGCGCTACGAGCAGTACTTC; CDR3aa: CASSLRYEQYF
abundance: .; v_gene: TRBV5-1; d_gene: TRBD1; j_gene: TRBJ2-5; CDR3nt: TGCGCCAGCGATAACGCCGACGGACCGCACAGGGGTGTTCAAGAGACCCAGTACTTC; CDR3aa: CASDNADGPHRGVQETQYF
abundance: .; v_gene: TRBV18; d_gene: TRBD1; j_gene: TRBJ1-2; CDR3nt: TGTGCCAGCTCACCTCCGGGACAGGGGGTCGATGGCTACACCTTC; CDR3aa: CASSPPGQGVDGYTF
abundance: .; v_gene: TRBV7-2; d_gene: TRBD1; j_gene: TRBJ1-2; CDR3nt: TGTGCCAGCAGCTCTGCCGACAGGGTGAGGGGTGGCTACACCTTC; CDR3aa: CASSSADRVRGGYTF
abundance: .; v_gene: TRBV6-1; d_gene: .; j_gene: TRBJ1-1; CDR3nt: TGTGCCAGCAGTGGTGGGGGCTACACTGAAGCTTTCTTT; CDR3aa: CASSGGGYTEAFF
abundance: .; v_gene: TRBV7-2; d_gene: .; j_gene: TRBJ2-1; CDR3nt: TGTGCCAGCAGCTTAAACTACCCGTATGGTTCTAATGAGCAGTTCTTC; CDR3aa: CASSLNYPYGSNEQFF
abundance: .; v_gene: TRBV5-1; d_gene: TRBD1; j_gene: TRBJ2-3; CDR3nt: TGCGCCAGCAGCTCGGGACAGAAGGATACGCAGTATTTT; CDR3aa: CASSSGQKDTQYF
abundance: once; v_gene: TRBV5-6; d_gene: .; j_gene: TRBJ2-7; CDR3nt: TGTGCCAGCAGCTCCCATTACAGGGAATACGAGCAGTACTTC; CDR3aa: CASSSHYREYEQYF
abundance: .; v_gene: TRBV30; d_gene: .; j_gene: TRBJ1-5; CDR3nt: TGTGCCTGGAGTCCTCGGGGTCAGCCCCAGCATTTT; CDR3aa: CAWSPRGQPQHF
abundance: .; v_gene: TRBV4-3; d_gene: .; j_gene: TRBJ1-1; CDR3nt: TGCGCCAGCAGCCACCCGGGGGGGGCTGAAGCTTTCTTT; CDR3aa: CASSHPGGAEAFF
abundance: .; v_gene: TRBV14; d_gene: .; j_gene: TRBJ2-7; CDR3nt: TGTGCCAGCAGCCAAGATCGGCACCGTATAAGGGGGCAGTACTTC; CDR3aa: CASSQDRHRIRGQYF
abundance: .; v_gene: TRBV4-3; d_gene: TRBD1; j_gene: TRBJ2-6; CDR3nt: TGCGCCAGCAGCCAAGATTCCGGGACAGGTGGGGCCAACGTCCTGACTTTC; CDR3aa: CASSQDSGTGGANVLTF
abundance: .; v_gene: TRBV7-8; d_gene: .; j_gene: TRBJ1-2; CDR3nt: TGTGCCAGCAGCCCCTTTGAGACTGTTGTTTATGGCTACACCTTC; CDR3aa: CASSPFETVVYGYTF